The T cell receptor beta chain under discussion was sequenced for a study of OX40 agonist ivuxolimab in advanced cancers. Germline V gene data show CDR1 as MDHEN and CDR2 as SYDVKM. V lost 6 bases, J lost 8 bases, and 13 bases lay in between. CDR3 size: 12 residues. Clones were read by immunoSEQ multiplex PCR, and TCRdb kept only the in-frame ones, dropping some. The sample records 35,000 to 45,000 clones, roughly nine tenths being singletons. This specimen was CD4+ or CD8+ T cells sorted from blood, taken in a trial of the OX40 agonist ivuxolimab. The origin of this receptor is an adult with an advanced solid tumor such as melanoma, head and neck, liver or kidney cancer. The chain joins TRBV28 to TRBJ1-2; TRBD1 is a possible D gene (5 bases). Here the CDR3 reads CASSPGLPGYTF. CDR3 DNA sequence: TGTGCCAGCAGCCCGGGACTTCCCGGCTACACCTTC.